Following are 29 T cell receptor beta chains from one sample sequenced in a study of blood T cells in healthy people across ages (dated by TCRdb to 2015 to 2017). Libraries came from 5' RACE. The sequencer listed for this sample is Illumina HiSeq 2500. A second PCR of roughly 7 to 12 cycles was run with a J-beta primer mix and a sample-barcoded 5' primer. TCRdb took the public reads, trimmed them with fastp at Q25, ran MiXCR for clone calling and kept in-frame beta chains. CDR3 protein duplicates are merged, each entry listing the most common genes and DNA. The sample profile shows 700,000 or so distinct CDR3 sequences; roughly 20% of them were found once. The ten most abundant clones make up less than 25% of the sample. Sample: blood. The receptors shown here come from a man between 65 and 85 years old in good health.

The chain is built from TRBV14 and TRBJ2-1; TRBD2 matches at 10 bases. Germline CDR1 is SGHDN and CDR2 is FVKESK. This CDR3 has 18 amino acids. The V segment lost 4 bases and the J segment 0 bases; nucleotides outside the gene matches: 9. The CDR3 is CASSPAGGPMSSYNEQFF. For the CDR3, the DNA is TGTGCCAGCAGCCCAGCGGGAGGGCCGATGAGCTCCTACAATGAGCAGTTCTTC.

This clonotype appeared a few times. The chain links TRBV13 to TRBJ2-1, with D maybe TRBD1 (6 bases). The DNA end is a closer match to TRBJ2-7, so the J assignment may be wrong. Looked up from germline, CDR1 is PRHDT and CDR2 is FYEKMQ (reference sequence). CDR3 length: 14 residues. DNA for the CDR3: TGTGCCAGCAGCGTAAATCCCAGGGGCGGCGAGCAGTACTTC. Encoded protein: CASSVNPRGGEQYF.

The V gene is TRBV6-5, the J gene TRBJ1-2, with D possibly being TRBD1 (5 bases). The germline V and J ends were trimmed by 5 bases and 8 bases, with 18 bases remaining between them. From germline, CDR1 is MNHEY and CDR2 SVGAGI. This CDR3 region has 14 residues. The CDR3 nucleotides are TGTGCCAGCAGTCCTGGGGACGGCTCAGGGGGCTACACCTTC. The encoded protein is CASSPGDGSGGYTF.

This sequence joins TRBV2 and TRBJ1-1; D may be TRBD1 (6 bases). This CDR3 is 15 amino acids long. V gave up 7 bases and J gave up 7 bases, with 22 bases separating them. The germline V gene encodes CDR1 SNHLY and CDR2 FYNNEI. Here the CDR3 reads CASNDDPGVLGEAFF. DNA of the CDR3: TGTGCCAGCAACGACGACCCAGGGGTTTTAGGTGAAGCTTTCTTT.

This rearrangement joins TRBV9 to TRBJ2-5; 8 positions agree with TRBD2. Germline V lookup: CDR1 SGDLS, CDR2 YYNGEE. The V segment lost 0 bases and the J segment 2 bases; nucleotides outside the gene matches: 6. This CDR3 comprises 16 residues. CDR3 residues: CASSVDGAGDQETQYF. In nucleotides, the CDR3 is TGTGCCAGCAGCGTAGATGGAGCGGGGGATCAAGAGACCCAGTACTTC.

This chain connects TRBV11-2 to TRBJ2-7, with D uncertain. With 1 base removed from V and 1 base from J, the gap between germline ends came to 11 bases. Germline CDR1 SGHAT, CDR2 FQNNGV. The CDR3 contains 15 residues. CDR3 residues: CASSLGPWGSYEQYV. The CDR3 bases are TGTGCCAGCAGCTTAGGGCCTTGGGGATCCTACGAGCAGTACGTC.

This clonotype was counted only a few times. The chain has TRBV5-6 and TRBJ1-4, with a possible D match to TRBD1 (6 bases). Trimming pared 2 bases from V and 7 bases from J, leaving 12 bases between. Germline V gives CDR1 SGHDT, CDR2 YYEEEE. The CDR3 has 14 residues. In DNA, the CDR3 is TGTGCCAGCAGCTTAAGGACAGAGCCTGAAAAACTGTTTTTT. This encodes CASSLRTEPEKLFF.

In its sample, this clonotype was seen a few times. Compared with germline, one end of the junction differs, possibly owing to a read error. This chain joins TRBV6-1 and TRBJ2-1, with 9 bases that match TRBD2. The J call may be wrong; the DNA end is better matched by TRBJ2-7. CDR1 and CDR2 from the germline V gene are MNHNS and SASEGT. The CDR3 totals 14 residues. The CDR3 region is CANSAASGDYEQYF. CDR3 in DNA: TGTGCCAACAGTGCTGCTAGCGGGGACTACGAGCAGTACTTC.

This clonotype occurred a few times. This sequence joins TRBV7-7 and TRBJ2-2, with a possible D match to TRBD2 (6 bases). The CDR3 is made up of 14 amino acids. Germline V gene data show CDR1 as SSHAT and CDR2 as FNYEAQ (reference sequence). V gave up 4 bases and J gave up 6 bases, with 12 bases separating them. CDR3 DNA: TGTGCCAGCAGCTCCAGCGGGCGGCCCGGGGAGCTGTTTTTT. It translates to CASSSSGRPGELFF.

The CDR3 nucleotides read TGCGCCAGCAGCTTCTGGCAGGGAGCTTCTGGGGCCAACGTCCTGACTTTC. Amino acid sequence: CASSFWQGASGANVLTF. The chain links TRBV5-1 to TRBJ2-6; D may match TRBD1 or TRBD2 (5 bases each). CDR1 and CDR2 (germline): SGHRS, YFSETQ. The CDR3 contains 17 residues. The V end was cut by 2 bases, the J end by 1 base, with 13 bases between.

V is TRBV5-1 and J is TRBJ2-2; TRBD1 matches 9 bases. Germline V gene data show CDR1 as SGHRS and CDR2 as YFSETQ. The ends lost 0 bases at V and 4 bases at J; junction bases unmatched: 4. This CDR3 is built from 16 residues. The CDR3 DNA follows: TGCGCCAGCAGCTTGGGCAGGACAGGGGCCACCGGGGAGCTGTTTTTT. Translation gives CASSLGRTGATGELFF.

V usage is TRBV6-5 and J usage is TRBJ1-5; 11 bases are shared with TRBD1. The germline gives CDR1 MNHEY, CDR2 SVGAGI. The V and J ends lost 4 bases and 11 bases, in that order; junction bases with no gene match: 10. The CDR3 has 15 amino acids. The chain's CDR3 is CASSSSGQGVGAQHF. Here the CDR3 DNA reads TGTGCCAGCAGTTCCTCGGGACAGGGGGTTGGGGCCCAGCATTTT.

This clonotype was counted between two and nine times. This chain uses TRBV9 with TRBJ2-5; possibly TRBD1 for D (6 bases). The CDR3 has 17 amino acids. Per the germline V gene, CDR1 is SGDLS and CDR2 is YYNGEE. V was pared by 0 bases and J by 2 bases, with 17 bases between. CDR3 in amino acids: CASSVGGAGTNQETQYF. CDR3 in DNA: TGTGCCAGCAGCGTAGGAGGGGCCGGGACAAATCAAGAGACCCAGTACTTC.

The chain joins TRBV10-3 to TRBJ2-4; no reliable D call. CDR1 is ENHRY, CDR2 SYGVKD, per germline. The length of the CDR3 is 15 residues. V was clipped by 4 bases and J by 0 bases, with 10 bases between them. The CDR3, as DNA: TGTGCCATCAGTGCAACCAGTCTAGCCAAAAACATTCAGTACTTC. Its translation is CAISATSLAKNIQYF.

This clonotype has just a few counts. The V call is TRBV7-9, the J call TRBJ2-2; 9 bases are a match to TRBD1. After removal of 5 bases from V and 6 bases from J, the junction contained 10 bases not matched to a gene. The CDR3 spans 16 residues. Germline V gene lookup returns CDR1 SEHNR and CDR2 FQNEAQ (reference sequence). The DNA for the CDR3 is TGTGCCAGCAGCCCGGACGGACAGGGGAGCGCCGGGGAGCTGTTTTTT. Its translation is CASSPDGQGSAGELFF.

There are a few counts of this clonotype. The chain has TRBV5-6 and TRBJ2-2, with TRBD1 matching 10 bases. The CDR3 has 16 residues. CDR1 and CDR2 (germline): SGHDT, YYEEEE. V shed 4 bases and J 3 bases; nucleotides not matched to a gene: 6. Here the CDR3 reads CASSPRTGGDTGELFF. DNA for the CDR3: TGTGCCAGCAGCCCCCGGACAGGGGGGGACACCGGGGAGCTGTTTTTT.

This clonotype has just a few counts. CDR3 sequence: CSVTETQYF. The CDR3 DNA sequence: TGCAGCGTTACAGAGACCCAGTACTTC. This chain connects TRBV29-1 to TRBJ2-5; D remains ambiguous. CDR3 size: 9 residues. Trimming shortened V by 5 bases and J by 4 bases, and 2 bases separated the two germline ends. Germline CDR1 SQVTM, CDR2 ANQGSEA.

This clonotype was seen a few times. The rearrangement links TRBV5-1 to TRBJ1-4; D remains unclear. Germline V CDR1 and CDR2: SGHRS, YFSETQ. V was trimmed by 2 bases and J by 0 bases, leaving 8 bases between them. CDR3 length: 15 residues. In DNA form, the CDR3 reads TGCGCCAGCAGCTTCACAGCGGCAACTAATGAAAAACTGTTTTTT. Protein sequence: CASSFTAATNEKLFF.

This chain's CDR3 is CSAEGPTAEQFF. CDR3 DNA: TGCAGTGCGGAAGGACCAACTGCCGAGCAGTTCTTC. The J gene is TRBJ2-1, the V gene TRBV20-1; D gene ambiguous. This CDR3 contains 12 residues. Trimming removed 6 bases at V and 10 bases at J, with 16 bases between. Germline assignment: CDR1 DFQATT and CDR2 SNEGSKA (reference sequence).

The rearrangement joins TRBV19 to TRBJ2-5; 7 positions agree with TRBD1. Germline lookup yields CDR1 LNHDA and CDR2 SQIVND (reference sequence). Trimming at V came to 7 bases and at J to 6 bases, leaving 5 bases not matched to a gene. The CDR3 has 12 amino acids. The CDR3 region has the DNA TGTGCCAGTAAGGGGGCGGCTCAGACCCAGTACTTC. It yields the protein CASKGAAQTQYF.

The V and J genes are TRBV12-3 or TRBV12-4 and TRBJ2-3; no clear D gene. The CDR3 covers 13 residues. Trimming cost V 5 bases and J 0 bases, with 6 bases left between them. The CDR3 spells CASSTPSTDTQYF. CDR3 in DNA: TGTGCCAGCAGTACCCCGAGCACAGATACGCAGTATTTT.

This clonotype came up a few times. The chain recombines TRBV28 with TRBJ2-5; D gene uncertain. V lost 1 base to trimming and J lost 1 base, with 7 bases between them. CDR1 is MDHEN and CDR2 is SYDVKM in the germline V gene. CDR3 size: 14 residues. The CDR3 loop is CASSLSESQETQYF. The CDR3 bases are TGTGCCAGCAGTTTATCTGAGAGCCAAGAGACCCAGTACTTC.

The J gene is TRBJ1-4, the V gene TRBV20-1, with unresolved D. Per germline, CDR1 DFQATT and CDR2 SNEGSKA (reference sequence). CDR3 length: 13 residues. Trimming shortened V by 0 bases and J by 5 bases, and 7 bases separated the two germline ends. The DNA of the CDR3 is TGCAGTGCTAGAGACGCCGGGAATGAAAAACTGTTTTTT. Translating it yields CSARDAGNEKLFF.

The chain uses TRBV28 and TRBJ1-5, with D perhaps TRBD1 (6 bases). From germline, CDR1 is MDHEN and CDR2 SYDVKM. The CDR3 covers 15 residues. The germline V and J ends were trimmed by 2 bases and 3 bases, with 11 bases remaining between them. The CDR3 coding sequence is TGTGCCAGCAGTTTAAGGACAGTGATCAATCAGCCCCAGCATTTT. This gives the protein CASSLRTVINQPQHF.

This clonotype was detected only a few times. The gene calls are TRBV7-9 and TRBJ1-1, with 7 bases lining up with TRBD1. CDR1 and CDR2 (germline): SEHNR, FQNEAQ (reference sequence). The CDR3 contains 16 residues. V trimming: 4 bases; J trimming: 0 bases; junction bases outside the gene matches: 8. In nucleotides, the CDR3 is TGTGCCAGCAGCTCTTGGACAGGCCGGATGAACACTGAAGCTTTCTTT. It codes for CASSSWTGRMNTEAFF. The full variable domain, with the rest looked up from reference TRBV7-9 and TRBJ1-1, is DTGVSQNPRHKITKRGQNVTFRCDPISEHNRLYWYRQTLGQGPEFLTYFQNEAQLEKSRLLSDRFSAERPKGSFSTLEIQRTEQGDSAMYLCASSSWTGRMNTEAFFGQGTRLTVV.

The gene calls are TRBV7-9 and TRBJ2-2; D remains unclear. The length of the CDR3 is 13 residues. The V end lost 2 bases, the J end lost 6 bases, and 7 bases lay between the germline ends. Per the germline V gene, CDR1 is SEHNR and CDR2 is FQNEAQ (reference sequence). Here the CDR3 DNA reads TGTGCCAGCAGCTTACTGTCATCCGGGGAGCTGTTTTTT. This translates into CASSLLSSGELFF.

This chain uses TRBV20-1 with TRBJ1-5; D is unresolved. Germline V lookup: CDR1 DFQATT, CDR2 SNEGSKA (reference sequence). The CDR3 contains 13 residues. Trimming stripped 1 base from V and 6 bases from J, with 10 bases between. The CDR3 DNA follows: TGCAGTGCTAGAGCGGGCGACGTTCAGCCCCAGCATTTT. Residues: CSARAGDVQPQHF.

This rearrangement joins TRBV5-1 to TRBJ2-3, with TRBD2 matching 7 bases. The CDR3 covers 16 residues. Looked up from germline, CDR1 is SGHRS and CDR2 is YFSETQ. V was clipped by 2 bases and J by 2 bases; unmatched bases: 8. The CDR3, as DNA: TGCGCCAGCAGCTTTACCGCTAGCGGAGTCACAGATACGCAGTATTTT. Translation: CASSFTASGVTDTQYF.

This clonotype appeared many times. V gene TRBV6-4 combines with J gene TRBJ2-3; D not certain. Trimming removed 6 bases from V and 8 bases from J, with 12 bases in between. The CDR3 extends over 12 amino acids. Per the germline V gene, CDR1 is MRHNA and CDR2 is SNTAGT. The CDR3 reads CASSPPGGTQYF. The CDR3, as DNA: TGTGCCAGCAGCCCCCCGGGTGGTACGCAGTATTTT.